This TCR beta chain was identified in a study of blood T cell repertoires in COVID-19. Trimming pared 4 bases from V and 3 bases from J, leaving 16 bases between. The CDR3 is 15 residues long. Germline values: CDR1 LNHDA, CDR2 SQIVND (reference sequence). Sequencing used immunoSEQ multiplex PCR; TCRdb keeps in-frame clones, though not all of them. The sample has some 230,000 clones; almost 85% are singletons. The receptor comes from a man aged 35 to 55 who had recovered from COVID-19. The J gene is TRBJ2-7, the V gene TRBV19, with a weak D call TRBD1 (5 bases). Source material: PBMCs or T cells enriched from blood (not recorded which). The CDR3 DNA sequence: TGTGCCAGTAGTACTGACAGCCAGACCCTCTACGAGCAGTACTTC. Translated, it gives CASSTDSQTLYEQYF.